The 18 T cell receptor beta chains below were found in one sample sequenced in a study of T cell changes during pregnancy in multiple sclerosis (dated by TCRdb to between 2019 and 2020). Libraries were built with the immunoSEQ multiplex PCR assay. TCRdb provides this immuneACCESS table in a form limited to in-frame rearrangements. Some clones are lacking; in checked studies, under half of them reflect an unresolved V gene, and why the rest are absent is not known. Counted in this sample were 55,000 to 70,000 clones; about 88% of them appeared once. Clones ranked in the top ten supply more than 1.5% of the sample. Sequenced here: peripheral blood, sampled after pregnancy. The source of these receptors is a female donor with multiple sclerosis, enrolled in a pregnancy study.

The chain carries TRBV9 and TRBJ1-2; D perhaps matches TRBD1 (5 bases). There are 14 residues in the CDR3. V lost 3 bases and J 7 bases, leaving 16 bases between the germline ends. Germline V CDR1 and CDR2: SGDLS, YYNGEE. The CDR3 region is CASSALREGSGYTF. As DNA, the CDR3 is TGTGCCAGCAGCGCTCTAAGGGAGGGGTCTGGCTACACCTTC.

The chain couples TRBV11-2 to TRBJ2-7; TRBD2 might be the D (6 bases). Germline V gene lookup returns CDR1 SGHAT and CDR2 FQNNGV. V gave up 8 bases and J gave up 0 bases, with 20 bases separating them. The CDR3 has 16 amino acids. CDR3 residues: CASRSQLAGYSYEQYF. The CDR3 DNA is TGTGCCAGCCGCTCCCAACTAGCCGGGTACTCCTACGAGCAGTACTTC. Variable domain in full (rest from reference TRBV11-2 and TRBJ2-7): EAGVAQSPRYKIIEKRQSVAFWCNPISGHATLYWYQQILGQGPKLLIQFQNNGVVDDSQLPKDRFSAERLKGVDSTLKIQPAKLEDSAVYLCASRSQLAGYSYEQYFGPGTRLTVT.

V usage is TRBV5-1 and J usage is TRBJ1-1, with D perhaps matching TRBD1 (5 bases). Trimming left V 1 base short and J 5 bases short, with 15 bases between. CDR1 is SGHRS, CDR2 YFSETQ, per germline. The CDR3 extends over 15 amino acids. CDR3 region: CASSLRGRVGTEAFF. The CDR3 region has the DNA TGCGCCAGCAGCTTGCGAGGCAGGGTTGGTACTGAAGCTTTCTTT.

This clone was seen just once. The rearrangement uses TRBV25-1 and TRBJ2-7, with TRBD1 as a possible D gene (6 bases). Germline values: CDR1 MGHDK, CDR2 SYGVNS. V was trimmed by 11 bases and J by 4 bases, leaving 12 bases between them. The CDR3 loop spans 11 amino acids. This chain's CDR3 is CASGVAYEQYF. In nucleotides, the CDR3 is TGTGCCTCAGGGGTAGCTTACGAGCAGTACTTC.

Only a few counts were recorded for this clone. The gene calls are TRBV21-1 and TRBJ1-5; TRBD1 is taken as the D call from the table, unchecked against the DNA. TRBV21-1 is classified as a pseudogene. The CDR3 length is 15 residues. CDR3 amino acids: CASSDDRGSNQPQHF. The CDR3 DNA sequence: TGTGCCAGCAGCGACGACAGGGGGTCCAATCAGCCCCAGCATTTT.

V usage is TRBV28 and J usage is TRBJ1-1; D gene ambiguous. Trimming shortened V by 8 bases and J by 0 bases, and 16 bases separated the two germline ends. The CDR3 loop spans 15 amino acids. Germline CDR1 is MDHEN and CDR2 is SYDVKM. The CDR3 DNA reads as TGTGCCAGCGCTATTGTTGCGAGGTTGAACACTGAAGCTTTCTTT. Translating it yields CASAIVARLNTEAFF.

The chain recombines TRBV19 with TRBJ1-2; D might be TRBD1 (6 bases). CDR1 LNHDA and CDR2 SQIVND come from the germline V gene (reference sequence). CDR3 length equals 15 residues. Trimming took 5 bases from V and 4 from J, leaving 17 bases between them. The CDR3 reads CASSSRGLGTYGYTF. In DNA, the CDR3 is TGTGCCAGTAGTTCGCGGGGGCTAGGAACCTATGGCTACACCTTC.

CDR3 bases: TGTGCCAGCAGCTTGGCGGACAGGGCGCGTGGCTACACCTTC. It codes for CASSLADRARGYTF. V is TRBV5-4 and J is TRBJ1-2, with 8 bases fitting TRBD1. From germline, CDR1 is SGHNT and CDR2 YYREEE (reference sequence). The length of the CDR3 is 14 residues. V gave up 0 bases and J gave up 7 bases; unmatched junction bases: 5.

The chain carries TRBV30 and TRBJ1-2; unclear D gene. V lost 2 bases and J lost 11, with 12 bases in between. In germline, CDR1 is GTSNPN, CDR2 SVGIG (reference sequence). The CDR3 sequence is 11 residues long. The CDR3 loop is CAWSLSPLYTF. CDR3 nucleotide sequence: TGTGCCTGGAGTCTCTCACCGCTATACACCTTC.

CDR3 nucleotide sequence: TGTGCCAGCAGCCCCGCGGGCAATCAGCCCCAGCATTTT. Residues: CASSPAGNQPQHF. This sequence joins TRBV7-9 and TRBJ1-5, with D unclear. CDR1 SEHNR and CDR2 FQNEAQ come from the germline V gene (reference sequence). Trimming stripped 5 bases from V and 2 bases from J, with 7 bases between. CDR3 length: 13 residues.

This chain uses TRBV6-6 with TRBJ2-7, with no clear D. The CDR3 loop spans 13 amino acids. The germline CDR1 and CDR2 sequences are MNHNY and SVGAGI (reference sequence). V was pared by 3 bases and J by 1 base, with 7 bases between. CDR3 nucleotides: TGTGCCAGCAGTTATTCGTCTTCCTACGAGCAGTACTTC. Translation gives CASSYSSSYEQYF.

This rearrangement joins TRBV27 to TRBJ1-2, with D possibly matching TRBD1 (5 bases). The CDR3 spans 17 residues. V lost 0 bases and J 5 bases, leaving 19 bases between the germline ends. Germline CDR1 reads MNHEY; CDR2 reads SMNVEV (reference sequence). DNA for the CDR3: TGTGCCAGCAGTTTATCGGTGGGGTTGGGTAAGGGGTATGGCTACACCTTC. This gives the protein CASSLSVGLGKGYGYTF.

The V call is TRBV6-1, the J call TRBJ2-7; tentative D call: TRBD2 (5 bases). The CDR3 is made up of 17 amino acids. From germline, CDR1 is MNHNS and CDR2 SASEGT. Trimming cost V 4 bases and J 3 bases, with 22 bases left between them. CDR3: CASSVRDLRSYLYEQYF. CDR3 in DNA: TGTGCCAGCAGTGTCCGGGATTTACGATCTTATCTCTACGAGCAGTACTTC.

The chain joins TRBV19 to TRBJ2-7, with D perhaps TRBD1 (5 bases). Germline V gives CDR1 LNHDA, CDR2 SQIVND (reference sequence). This CDR3 has 14 residues. The germline V and J ends were trimmed by 3 bases and 1 base, with 10 bases remaining between them. CDR3 coding DNA: TGTGCCAGTAGTATGACAGCTCTGTCCTACGAGCAGTACTTC. Encoded protein: CASSMTALSYEQYF.

The V and J genes are TRBV30 and TRBJ1-4, with a weak D call TRBD1 (5 bases). The length of the CDR3 is 11 residues. Deletions cut 5 bases from V and 11 bases from J, with 12 bases between. Germline CDR1 reads GTSNPN; CDR2 reads SVGIG (reference sequence). The CDR3 DNA is TGTGCCTGGGATCAGGGTGAGAAACTGTTTTTT. It yields the protein CAWDQGEKLFF.

The V and J genes are TRBV18 and TRBJ2-7, with TRBD1 matching 8 bases. This CDR3 has 12 residues. Germline values: CDR1 KGHSH, CDR2 LQKENI. The J segment lost 7 bases and the V segment lost 2 bases, leaving 1 base of the junction unmatched. CDR3 DNA: TGTGCCAGCTCACCAGACAGGGGAGAGCAGTACTTC. Translated, it gives CASSPDRGEQYF.

This clone has a handful of counts. V gene TRBV10-2 combines with J gene TRBJ2-7; the D gene is possibly TRBD2 (5 bases). From germline, CDR1 is WSHSY and CDR2 SAAADI. The CDR3 length is 13 residues. V shed 6 bases and J shed 2 bases, with 11 bases lying between them. The CDR3 sequence is CASSWTAAYEQYF. The CDR3 DNA follows: TGCGCCAGCAGCTGGACTGCCGCCTACGAGCAGTACTTC.

The V gene is TRBV29-1, the J gene TRBJ2-7; TRBD2 might be the D (5 bases). V was shortened by 7 bases and J by 0 bases, with 7 bases between the two germline ends. The length of the CDR3 is 11 residues. Germline V gene data show CDR1 as SQVTM and CDR2 as ANQGSEA. CDR3 nucleotide sequence: TGCAGCGGTCGGGACTCCTACGAGCAGTACTTC. Protein: CSGRDSYEQYF.